This T cell receptor beta chain originates from a study of metastatic and nonmetastatic thyroid tumors. Background on the study: Malignant and benign thyroid patients had repertoires compared in peripheral blood and tumor or nodule tissue.

CDR3 length: 15 amino acids. Germline V lookup: CDR1 MNHEY, CDR2 SVGEGT. V was cut by 5 bases and J by 0 bases, with 14 bases left in between. Patients had received no treatment of any kind before thyroid surgery. Regarding the study as a whole: Versus benign nodules, malignant thyroid tumors reportedly had significantly higher TCR beta diversity, in blood and tumor.

Per the original methods: Variation in CDR3 across clinicopathological groups served as the basis for constructing a distant-metastasis classifier in papillary thyroid cancer. TCRdb re-processed the PCR reads through MiXCR. The V and J calls shown here were made by TCRdb, not taken from the authors' results. The sample includes some 26,000 clones, 3.7% of them seen just once. Details on this clone: No antigen is known for it.

This sequence joins TRBV6-2 or TRBV6-3 and TRBJ2-7; weak D call: TRBD2 (6 bases). Sequenced sample: blood. The TCR comes from a male donor with papillary thyroid cancer or a benign thyroid nodule (not recorded which). Some clones in this sample may be carry-over from other donors' samples. This CDR3 is CASSKTSASSYEQYV. CDR3 sequence (DNA): TGTGCCAGCAGTAAGACTAGTGCTAGCTCCTACGAGCAGTACGTC.